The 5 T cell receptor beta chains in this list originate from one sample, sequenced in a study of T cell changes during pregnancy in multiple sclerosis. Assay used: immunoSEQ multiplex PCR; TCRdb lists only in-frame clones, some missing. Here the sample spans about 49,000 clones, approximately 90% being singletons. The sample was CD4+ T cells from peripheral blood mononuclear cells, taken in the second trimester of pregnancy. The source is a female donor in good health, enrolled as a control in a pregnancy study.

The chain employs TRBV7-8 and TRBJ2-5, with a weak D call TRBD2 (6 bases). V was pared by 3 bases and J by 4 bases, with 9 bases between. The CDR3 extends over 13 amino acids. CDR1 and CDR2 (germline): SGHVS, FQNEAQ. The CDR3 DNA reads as TGTGCCAGCAGCTTCGGGGAGGCAGAGACCCAGTACTTC. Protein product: CASSFGEAETQYF.

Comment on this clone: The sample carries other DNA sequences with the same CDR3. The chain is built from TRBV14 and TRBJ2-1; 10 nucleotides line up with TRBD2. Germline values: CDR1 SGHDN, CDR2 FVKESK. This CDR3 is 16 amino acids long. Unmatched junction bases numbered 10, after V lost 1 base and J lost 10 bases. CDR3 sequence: CASSQGLAGGLGEQFF. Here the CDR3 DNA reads TGTGCCAGCAGCCAAGGACTAGCGGGCGGCCTGGGGGAGCAGTTCTTC.

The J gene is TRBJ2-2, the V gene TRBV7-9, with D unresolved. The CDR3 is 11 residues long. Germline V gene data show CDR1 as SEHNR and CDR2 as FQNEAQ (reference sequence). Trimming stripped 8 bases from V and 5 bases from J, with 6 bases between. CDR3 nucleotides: TGTGCCAGCCTAGAGACCGGGGAGCTGTTTTTT. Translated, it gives CASLETGELFF.

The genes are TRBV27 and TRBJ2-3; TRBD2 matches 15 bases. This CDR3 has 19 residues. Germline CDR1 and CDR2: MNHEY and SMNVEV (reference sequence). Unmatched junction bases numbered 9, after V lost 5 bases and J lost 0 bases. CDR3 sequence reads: CASSPPGLAGGSSTDTQYF. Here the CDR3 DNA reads TGTGCCAGCAGTCCCCCCGGACTAGCGGGGGGGTCTAGCACAGATACGCAGTATTTT.

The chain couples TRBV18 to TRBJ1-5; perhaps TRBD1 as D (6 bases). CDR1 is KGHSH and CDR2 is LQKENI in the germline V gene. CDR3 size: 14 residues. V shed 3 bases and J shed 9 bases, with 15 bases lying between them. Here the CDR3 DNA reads TGTGCCAGCTCACCGGGGCAGGGGAGTAGGCCCCAGCATTTT. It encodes CASSPGQGSRPQHF.